What follows are 13 T cell receptor beta chains derived from one specimen sequenced in a study of T cells in localized non-small cell lung cancer. The table came from immunoSEQ multiplex PCR; TCRdb's copy has only in-frame clones and leaves some out. Of 29,000 or so clones listed, 88% are singletons. The sequences come from peripheral blood, collected before any cancer treatment. All receptors come from a female donor at least 60 years old with stage III squamous cell lung carcinoma.

This rearrangement joins TRBV7-3 to TRBJ2-7; 10 nucleotides line up with TRBD2. From germline, CDR1 is SGHTA and CDR2 FQGTGA. V was clipped by 1 base and J by 7 bases; unmatched bases: 10. The CDR3 sequence is 16 residues long. The CDR3, as DNA: TGTGCCAGCAGCTTAAGGGGGCTAGCGGGAGTTGGTGAGCAGTACTTC. This gives the protein CASSLRGLAGVGEQYF.

The rearrangement joins TRBV28 to TRBJ1-5; D call uncertain. The CDR3 totals 13 residues. CDR1 is MDHEN and CDR2 is SYDVKM in the germline V gene. Deletions cut 4 bases from V and 4 bases from J, with 8 bases between. The CDR3 nucleotides are TGTGCCAGCAGTTACTCGGGGAATCAGCCCCAGCATTTT. It yields the protein CASSYSGNQPQHF.

The rearrangement uses TRBV11-3 and TRBJ2-2; the D is unclear. Germline-derived CDR1 and CDR2 are SGHNT and YENEEA. This CDR3 is built from 13 residues. Trimming removed 1 base at V and 2 bases at J, with 2 bases between. The CDR3 nucleotides read TGTGCCAGCAGCTTAGTTAACACCGGGGAGCTGTTTTTT. This sequence encodes CASSLVNTGELFF. Together with reference TRBV11-3 and TRBJ2-2, the CDR3 gives the full variable domain: EAGVVQSPRYKIIEKKQPVAFWCNPISGHNTLYWYLQNLGQGPELLIRYENEEAVDDSQLPKDRFSAERLKGVDSTLKIQPAELGDSAVYLCASSLVNTGELFFGEGSRLTVL.

This chain connects TRBV7-2 to TRBJ2-3; 15 bases are shared with TRBD2. The CDR3 runs to 16 residues. V shed 2 bases and J 5 bases; nucleotides not matched to a gene: 2. Germline CDR1 reads SGHTA; CDR2 reads FQGNSA. This CDR3 reads CASSLLGLAGGDTQYF. DNA of the CDR3: TGTGCCAGCAGCTTACTGGGACTAGCGGGGGGAGATACGCAGTATTTT.

This clone has just a few counts. The rearrangement links TRBV6-5 to TRBJ1-1; possible D gene TRBD1, 6 bases. CDR3 size: 14 residues. The V gene's germline CDR1 is MNHEY and CDR2 SVGAGI. Trimming shortened V by 2 bases and J by 1 base, and 8 bases separated the two germline ends. CDR3 loop: CASSYGQRNTEAFF. CDR3 DNA sequence: TGTGCCAGCAGTTACGGACAGAGGAACACTGAAGCTTTCTTT.

The chain uses TRBV19 and TRBJ2-1, with D possibly matching TRBD1 (6 bases). CDR1 and CDR2 (germline): LNHDA, SQIVND (reference sequence). V was pared by 5 bases and J by 0 bases, with 11 bases between. The CDR3 length is 15 residues. The CDR3 nucleotides read TGTGCCAGTAGTCCAGGGGTGTACTCCTACAATGAGCAGTTCTTC. It is translated as CASSPGVYSYNEQFF. Full variable domain (missing parts from reference TRBV19 and TRBJ2-1): DGGITQSPKYLFRKEGQNVTLSCEQNLNHDAMYWYRQDPGQGLRLIYYSQIVNDFQKGDIAEGYSVSREKKESFPLTVTSAQKNPTAFYLCASSPGVYSYNEQFFGPGTRLTVL.

Only a few counts were recorded for this clone. The chain combines TRBV6-4 with TRBJ1-3, with D possibly matching TRBD1 (5 bases). With 9 bases removed from V and 2 bases from J, the gap between germline ends came to 17 bases. The CDR3 runs 15 residues. The germline CDR1 and CDR2 sequences are MRHNA and SNTAGT. CDR3 sequence: CARTSTGSAGNTIYF. In DNA, the CDR3 is TGTGCCAGGACCTCTACAGGTTCAGCTGGAAACACCATATATTTT.

The chain links TRBV2 to TRBJ2-7; D uncertain. Germline-derived CDR1 and CDR2 are SNHLY and FYNNEI. V lost 6 bases, J lost 2 bases, and 11 bases lay in between. There are 13 residues in the CDR3. The CDR3 region has the DNA TGTGCCAGCAGAGGTTCAGTACCCTACGAGCAGTACTTC. Protein product: CASRGSVPYEQYF.

V is TRBV2 and J is TRBJ2-5; D is uncertain. Germline CDR1 reads SNHLY; CDR2 reads FYNNEI. The ends were cut back, 9 bases at V and 4 bases at J, with 12 bases in the middle. The CDR3 length is 12 residues. The CDR3 here is CASLLVRETQYF. The DNA for the CDR3 is TGTGCCAGTCTTTTGGTACGAGAGACCCAGTACTTC.

The J gene is TRBJ1-6, the V gene TRBV14; perhaps TRBD1 as D (6 bases). Germline CDR1 SGHDN, CDR2 FVKESK. This CDR3 contains 15 residues. Deletions cut 1 base from V and 7 bases from J, with 11 bases between. The CDR3 loop reads CASSQGGLGNSPLHF. The CDR3 DNA reads as TGTGCCAGCAGCCAAGGGGGGCTAGGGAATTCACCCCTCCACTTT.

J is TRBJ1-3 and V is TRBV9; 9 nucleotides agree with TRBD1. V lost 2 bases to trimming and J lost 3 bases; unmatched junction nucleotides: 3. The CDR3 runs 15 residues. CDR1 and CDR2 from the germline V gene are SGDLS and YYNGEE. CDR3 residues: CASSVRQGDGNTIYF. The CDR3 coding sequence is TGTGCCAGCAGCGTTAGACAGGGGGATGGAAACACCATATATTTT.

The chain joins TRBV15 to TRBJ2-2; no reliable D call. Germline assignment: CDR1 LNHNV and CDR2 YYDKDF (reference sequence). V lost 4 bases, J lost 4 bases, and 7 bases lay in between. The CDR3 has 13 residues. This chain's CDR3 is CATSTPGTGELFF. CDR3 bases: TGTGCCACCAGCACCCCGGGCACCGGGGAGCTGTTTTTT.

The chain couples TRBV19 to TRBJ1-1, with D perhaps matching TRBD1 (5 bases). Trimming took 4 bases from V and 4 from J, leaving 19 bases between them. The CDR3 contains 16 residues. Germline lookup yields CDR1 LNHDA and CDR2 SQIVND (reference sequence). The CDR3 spells CASSNPRGRFPTEAFF. For the CDR3, the DNA is TGTGCCAGTAGTAACCCTCGGGGGAGGTTTCCCACTGAAGCTTTCTTT. Complete variable domain (other parts from reference TRBV19 and TRBJ1-1): DGGITQSPKYLFRKEGQNVTLSCEQNLNHDAMYWYRQDPGQGLRLIYYSQIVNDFQKGDIAEGYSVSREKKESFPLTVTSAQKNPTAFYLCASSNPRGRFPTEAFFGQGTRLTVV.